Described below is a single T cell receptor beta chain sequence and its context. The antigen is not known. The sample comes from a study of blood T cells in healthy people across ages. Study conclusions and caveats: While age rose, TCR beta diversity per million T cells dropped in a roughly linear way. Donor CMV status, an unknown factor, possibly confounded changes in expanded clonotypes.

Each donor was a healthy Caucasian individual from Russia, aged 6 to 90. Germline loops: CDR1 SGHVS, CDR2 FQNEAQ. V was pared by 4 bases and J by 2 bases, with 2 bases of the junction left unmatched. There are 14 residues in the CDR3. Together with a sample-barcoded 5' primer, a J-beta primer mix was included in a second PCR lasting about 6 to 11 cycles. TCRdb reanalysed the 5' RACE reads using MiXCR and keeps one entry per CDR3 protein. This table holds some 750,000 distinct CDR3 sequences, approximately 21% found once. The sample taken for sequencing was blood. The origin of this receptor is a man between 65 and 79 years old in good health. This chain links TRBV7-8 with TRBJ2-4, with TRBD1 matching 7 bases. For the CDR3, the DNA is TGTGCCAGCAGCTCGACAGGGCCCAAAAACATTCAGTACTTC. Translating gives CASSSTGPKNIQYF.